What follows is one TCR beta chain and its context. The target antigen is unknown. V gave up 5 bases and J gave up 1 base, with 8 bases separating them. CDR1 is SGHDT and CDR2 is YYEEEE in the germline V gene. This CDR3 is 13 amino acids long. This sample was taken from a study of shared clonotypes between healthy human individuals. The study, taken as a whole, reports: Limited genetic and exposure-history diversity came from having few donors.

Unsorted samples relied on about 90 million PBMCs, which served as the source of genomic DNA. The test was conducted at deep level. The table came from immunoSEQ multiplex PCR; TCRdb's copy has only in-frame clones and leaves some out. The sample includes approximately 500,000 clones, about four fifths seen only once; the top ten take 13%. This sequence joins TRBV5-6 and TRBJ2-3; D is perhaps TRBD1 (6 bases). The sample taken for sequencing was PBMCs. The TCR sequence derives from a woman in her forties in good health. Some clones in this sample may be carry-over from other donors' samples. CDR3 in amino acids: CASSRQGTDTQYF. CDR3 DNA: TGTGCCAGCAGTCGACAGGGCACAGATACGCAGTATTTT.